This T cell receptor beta chain was documented in a study of human T cells and chemical hapten exposure. Germline V gives CDR1 SGHRS, CDR2 YFSETQ. Trimming cost V 0 bases and J 2 bases, with 9 bases left between them. The CDR3 spans 15 residues. This clonotype has ten or more counts. TCRdb independently ran MiXCR on the RACE reads; one entry per CDR3 protein. The data contain fewer than 40,000 distinct CDR3 sequences, approximately 5% of them singletons. Time point indicated: healthy volunteer bleed at 6 weeks. Before extraction, the whole blood was not fractionated, and total RNA was taken from it. V and J are TRBV5-1 and TRBJ2-1; tentatively, D is TRBD2 (5 bases). Sequencing was performed on whole blood. The TCR originated in a human donor in good health. Some clones in this sample may be carry-over from other donors' samples. CDR3 sequence reads: CASSLGSATYNEQFF. As DNA, the CDR3 is TGCGCCAGCAGCTTGGGTAGCGCCACCTACAATGAGCAGTTCTTC.